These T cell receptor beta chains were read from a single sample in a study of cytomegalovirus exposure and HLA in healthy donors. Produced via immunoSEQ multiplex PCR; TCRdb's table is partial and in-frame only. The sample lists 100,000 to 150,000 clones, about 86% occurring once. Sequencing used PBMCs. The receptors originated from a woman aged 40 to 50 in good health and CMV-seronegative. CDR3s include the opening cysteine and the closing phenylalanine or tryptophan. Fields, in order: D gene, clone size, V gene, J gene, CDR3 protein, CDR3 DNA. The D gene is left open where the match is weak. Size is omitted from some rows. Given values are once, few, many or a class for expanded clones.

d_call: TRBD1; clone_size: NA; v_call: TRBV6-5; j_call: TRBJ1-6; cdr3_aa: CASSEFGTEGSPLHF; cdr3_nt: TGTGCCAGCAGCGAGTTCGGGACAGAGGGTTCACCCCTCCACTTT
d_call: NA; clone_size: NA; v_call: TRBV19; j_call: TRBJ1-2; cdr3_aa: CASSIALTVSSYTF; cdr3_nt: TGTGCCAGTAGTATAGCCCTGACAGTATCCAGCTACACCTTC
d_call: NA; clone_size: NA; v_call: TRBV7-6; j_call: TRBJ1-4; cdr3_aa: CASSLGRDEKLFF; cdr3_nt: TGTGCCAGCAGCTTAGGGAGGGATGAAAAACTGTTTTTT
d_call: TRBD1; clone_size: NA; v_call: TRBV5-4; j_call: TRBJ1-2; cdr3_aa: CASSPGGTGGAGGGYTF; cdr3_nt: TGTGCCAGCAGCCCGGGGGGGACAGGGGGCGCAGGAGGTGGCTACACCTTC
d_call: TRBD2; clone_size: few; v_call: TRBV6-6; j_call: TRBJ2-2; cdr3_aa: CASRDSGRSTGELFF; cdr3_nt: TGTGCCAGCAGAGATAGCGGGAGGTCCACCGGGGAGCTGTTTTTT
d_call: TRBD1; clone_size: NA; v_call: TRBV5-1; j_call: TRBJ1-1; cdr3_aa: CASSLDRGKTEAFF; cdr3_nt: TGCGCCAGCAGCCTGGACAGGGGGAAAACTGAAGCTTTCTTT
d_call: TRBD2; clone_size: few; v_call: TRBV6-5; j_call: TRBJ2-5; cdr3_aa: CASRGDSGGTQYF; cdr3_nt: TGTGCCAGCAGGGGAGACTCGGGAGGGACCCAGTACTTC
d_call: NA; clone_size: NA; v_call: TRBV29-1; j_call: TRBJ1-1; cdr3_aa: CSVATLNTEAFF; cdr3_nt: TGCAGCGTGGCGACTCTGAACACTGAAGCTTTCTTT
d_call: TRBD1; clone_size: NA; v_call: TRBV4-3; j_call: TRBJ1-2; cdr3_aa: CASSQGAGRTGGYTF; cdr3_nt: TGCGCCAGCAGCCAAGGCGCTGGACGGACAGGCGGCTACACCTTC
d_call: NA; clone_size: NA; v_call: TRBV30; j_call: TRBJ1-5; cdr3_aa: CAWSVTGEGPQHF; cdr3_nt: TGTGCCTGGAGTGTAACCGGCGAGGGGCCCCAGCATTTT
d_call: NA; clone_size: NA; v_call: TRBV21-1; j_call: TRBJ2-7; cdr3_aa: CASSNRDRGIHEQYF; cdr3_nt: TGTGCCAGCAGCAATCGGGACAGGGGAATCCACGAGCAGTACTTC
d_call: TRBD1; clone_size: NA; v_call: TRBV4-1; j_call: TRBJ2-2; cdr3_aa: CASSQEGTGGTGELFF; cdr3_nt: TGCGCCAGCAGCCAAGAGGGGACAGGGGGTACCGGGGAGCTGTTTTTT
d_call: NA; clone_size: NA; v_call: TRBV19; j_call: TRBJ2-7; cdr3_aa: CASNLRTVLGTYEQYF; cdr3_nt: TGTGCCAGTAACTTAAGGACAGTTTTGGGTACCTACGAGCAGTACTTC
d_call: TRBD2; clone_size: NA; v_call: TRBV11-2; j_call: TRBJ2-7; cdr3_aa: CASSLLDSGKRTYEQYF; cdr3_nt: TGTGCCAGCAGCTTACTCGATAGCGGGAAGCGTACCTACGAGCAGTACTTC
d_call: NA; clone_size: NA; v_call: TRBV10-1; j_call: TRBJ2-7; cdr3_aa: CASSEKHSYEQYF; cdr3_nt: TGCGCCAGCAGTGAGAAACACAGCTACGAGCAGTACTTC
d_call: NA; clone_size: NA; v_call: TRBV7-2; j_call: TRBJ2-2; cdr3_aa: CASSLGATTAGELFF; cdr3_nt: TGTGCCAGCAGCTTAGGGGCGACCACCGCCGGGGAGCTGTTTTTT
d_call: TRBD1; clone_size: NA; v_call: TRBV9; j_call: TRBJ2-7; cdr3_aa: CASSPRGQIFYEQYF; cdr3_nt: TGTGCCAGCAGCCCGAGGGGACAGATCTTCTACGAGCAGTACTTC
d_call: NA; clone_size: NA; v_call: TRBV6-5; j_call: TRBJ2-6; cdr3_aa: CASYKISGANVLTF; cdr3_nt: TGTGCCAGCTACAAAATTTCTGGGGCCAACGTCCTGACTTTC
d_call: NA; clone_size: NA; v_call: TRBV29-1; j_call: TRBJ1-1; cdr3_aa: CSVCPGNTEAFF; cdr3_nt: TGCAGCGTGTGCCCGGGAAACACTGAAGCTTTCTTT
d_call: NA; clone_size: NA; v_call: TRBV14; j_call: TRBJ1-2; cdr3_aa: CASSQERANYGYTF; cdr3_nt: TGTGCCAGCAGCCAAGAAAGAGCTAACTATGGCTACACCTTC
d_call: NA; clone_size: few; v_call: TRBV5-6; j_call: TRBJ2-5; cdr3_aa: CASSWDGSERTQYF; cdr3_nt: TGTGCCAGCAGCTGGGACGGGAGTGAACGGACCCAGTACTTC
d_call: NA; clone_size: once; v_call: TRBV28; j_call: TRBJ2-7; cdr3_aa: CASSLLSGTYEQYF; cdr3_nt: TGTGCCAGCAGTTTATTGTCAGGAACTTACGAGCAGTACTTC
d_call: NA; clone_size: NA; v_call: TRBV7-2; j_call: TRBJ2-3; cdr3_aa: CATQMGTDTQYF; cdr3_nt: TGTGCCACCCAGATGGGCACAGATACGCAGTATTTT
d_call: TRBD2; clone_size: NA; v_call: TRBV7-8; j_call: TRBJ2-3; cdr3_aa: CASSSPLAGFTDTQYF; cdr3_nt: TGTGCCAGCAGCTCTCCGTTAGCGGGGTTCACAGATACGCAGTATTTT
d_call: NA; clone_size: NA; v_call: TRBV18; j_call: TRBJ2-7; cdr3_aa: CASSPDGLALYEQYF; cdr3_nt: TGTGCCAGCTCACCCGATGGGCTCGCCCTCTACGAGCAGTACTTC
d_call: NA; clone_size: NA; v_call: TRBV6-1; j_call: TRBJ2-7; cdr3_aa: CASSDQVSYEQYF; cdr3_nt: TGTGCCAGCAGTGACCAGGTTTCCTACGAGCAGTACTTC
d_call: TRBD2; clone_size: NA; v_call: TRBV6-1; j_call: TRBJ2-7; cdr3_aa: CASSGNSGGPDEQYF; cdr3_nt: TGTGCCAGCAGTGGTAATAGCGGGGGGCCGGACGAGCAGTACTTC
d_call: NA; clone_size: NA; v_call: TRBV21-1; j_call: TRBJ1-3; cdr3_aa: CASSGPGQISGNTIYF; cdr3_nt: TGTGCCAGCAGCGGTCCGGGACAGATTTCTGGAAACACCATATATTTT
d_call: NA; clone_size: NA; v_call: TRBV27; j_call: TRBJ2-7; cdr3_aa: CASSTGLGYEQYF; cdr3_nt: TGTGCCAGCAGTACAGGGCTGGGGTACGAGCAGTACTTC
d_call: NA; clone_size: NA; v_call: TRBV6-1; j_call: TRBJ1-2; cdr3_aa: CASSGGSGARYGYTF; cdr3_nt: TGTGCCAGCAGTGGGGGTTCAGGGGCGCGATATGGCTACACCTTC
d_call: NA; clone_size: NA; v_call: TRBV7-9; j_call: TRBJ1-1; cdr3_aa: CASRTVPGVPNTEAFF; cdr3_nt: TGTGCCAGCAGGACCGTCCCGGGAGTCCCGAACACTGAAGCTTTCTTT
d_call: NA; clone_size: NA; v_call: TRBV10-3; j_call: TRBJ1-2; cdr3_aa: CAISDSRTQLYGYTF; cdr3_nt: TGTGCCATCAGTGACTCCAGGACTCAACTCTATGGCTACACCTTC
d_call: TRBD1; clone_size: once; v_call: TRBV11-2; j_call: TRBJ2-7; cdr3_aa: CASSPRQGRANEQYF; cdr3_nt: TGTGCCAGCAGCCCGAGACAGGGTAGGGCTAACGAGCAGTACTTC
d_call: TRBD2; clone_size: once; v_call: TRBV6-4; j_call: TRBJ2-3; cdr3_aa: CASSAAGSTDTQYF; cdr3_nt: TGTGCCAGCAGTGCAGCGGGGAGCACAGATACGCAGTATTTT
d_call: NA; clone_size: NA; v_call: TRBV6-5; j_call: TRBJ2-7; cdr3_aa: CASSYSPTNLGEQYF; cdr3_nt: TGTGCCAGCAGTTACAGTCCGACTAACCTTGGCGAGCAGTACTTC
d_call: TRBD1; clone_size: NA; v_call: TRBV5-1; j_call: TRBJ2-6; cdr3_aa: CASSLNPATGTGANVLTF; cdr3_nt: TGCGCCAGCAGCCTGAATCCCGCGACAGGGACCGGGGCCAACGTCCTGACTTTC
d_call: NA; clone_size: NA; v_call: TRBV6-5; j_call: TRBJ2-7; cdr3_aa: CASSYSSSYEQYF; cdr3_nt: TGTGCCAGCAGTTATTCGAGCTCCTACGAGCAGTACTTC
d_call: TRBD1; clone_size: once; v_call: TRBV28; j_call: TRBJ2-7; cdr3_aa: CASSTEGTGLYEQYF; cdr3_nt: TGTGCCAGCAGCACCGAGGGGACAGGTTTATACGAGCAGTACTTC
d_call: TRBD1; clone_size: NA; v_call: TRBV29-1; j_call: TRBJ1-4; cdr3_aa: CSVEDRGTGWRGREKLFF; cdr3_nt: TGCAGCGTTGAAGATCGCGGGACAGGGTGGAGGGGTCGAGAAAAACTGTTTTTT
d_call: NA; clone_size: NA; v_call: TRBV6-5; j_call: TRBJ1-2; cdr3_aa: CASRRAGYRYGYTF; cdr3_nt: TGTGCCAGCAGAAGGGCGGGGTACCGCTATGGCTACACCTTC
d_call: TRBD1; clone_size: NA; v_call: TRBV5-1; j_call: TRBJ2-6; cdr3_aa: CASSDRESSGANVLTF; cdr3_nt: TGCGCCAGCAGCGACAGGGAAAGCTCTGGGGCCAACGTCCTGACTTTC
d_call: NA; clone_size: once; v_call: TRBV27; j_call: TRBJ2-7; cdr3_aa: CASSPPLGQDYSYEQYF; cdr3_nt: TGTGCCAGCAGCCCCCCCTTGGGCCAAGATTACTCCTACGAGCAGTACTTC
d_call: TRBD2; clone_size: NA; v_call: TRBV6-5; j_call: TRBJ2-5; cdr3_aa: CASSYLEGGRETQYF; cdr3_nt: TGTGCCAGCAGTTATCTCGAGGGAGGGCGTGAGACCCAGTACTTC
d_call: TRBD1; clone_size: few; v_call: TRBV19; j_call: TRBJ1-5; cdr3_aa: CAVRQGQGQPQHF; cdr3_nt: TGTGCCGTCCGACAGGGTCAAGGTCAGCCCCAGCATTTT
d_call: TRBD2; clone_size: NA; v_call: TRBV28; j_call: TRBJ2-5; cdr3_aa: CASSTTTSGNRQTQYF; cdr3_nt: TGTGCCAGCAGTACCACGACTAGCGGGAATCGTCAGACCCAGTACTTC
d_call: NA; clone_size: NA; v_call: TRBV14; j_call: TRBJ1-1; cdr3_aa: CASSRGHTEAFF; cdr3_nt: TGTGCCAGCAGCCGAGGTCACACTGAAGCTTTCTTT
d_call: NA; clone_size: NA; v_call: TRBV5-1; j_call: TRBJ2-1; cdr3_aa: CASSLWLQEQFF; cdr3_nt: TGCGCCAGCAGCTTATGGCTGCAAGAGCAGTTCTTC
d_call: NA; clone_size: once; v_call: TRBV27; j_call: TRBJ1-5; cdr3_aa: CASSFSGGNQPQHF; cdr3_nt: TGTGCCAGCAGTTTTTCCGGGGGCAATCAGCCCCAGCATTTT
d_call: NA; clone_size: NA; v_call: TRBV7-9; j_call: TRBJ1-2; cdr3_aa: CSSTEARINYGYTF; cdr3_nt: TGTTCCAGCACCGAAGCACGTATTAACTATGGCTACACCTTC
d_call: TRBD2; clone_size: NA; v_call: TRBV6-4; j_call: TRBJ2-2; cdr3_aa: CASSPGLAGVTGELFF; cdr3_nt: TGTGCCAGCAGTCCGGGACTAGCGGGAGTAACCGGGGAGCTGTTTTTT
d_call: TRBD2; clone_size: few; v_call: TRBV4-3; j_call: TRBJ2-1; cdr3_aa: CASSPPTSGLYNEQFF; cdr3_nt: TGCGCCAGCAGCCCCCCGACTAGCGGGCTCTACAATGAGCAGTTCTTC
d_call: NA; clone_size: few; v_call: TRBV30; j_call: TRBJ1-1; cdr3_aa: CAWSATAKGTEAFF; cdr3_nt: TGTGCCTGGAGTGCGACAGCAAAGGGCACTGAAGCTTTCTTT